What follows is one T cell receptor (beta chain) and its context. This sample was taken from a study of blood T cell repertoires in COVID-19. The protocol was immunoSEQ multiplex PCR, while the TCRdb copy is restricted to in-frame clones and leaves out a portion. The sample contains fewer than 200,000 clones, 80% to 90% of which appear only once. V lost 6 bases and J 2 bases, leaving 11 bases between the germline ends. The CDR3 contains 15 residues. Germline V gene data show CDR1 as MGHDK and CDR2 as SYGVNS. The TCR was taken from a man aged 45-65 years who had recovered from COVID-19. Material: PBMCs or T cells enriched from blood (not recorded which). The rearrangement joins TRBV25-1 to TRBJ2-6, with TRBD1 as a possible D gene (5 bases). CDR3 in amino acids: CASSGQGTGANVLTF. The CDR3, as DNA: TGTGCCAGCAGCGGGCAGGGCACTGGGGCCAACGTCCTGACTTTC.